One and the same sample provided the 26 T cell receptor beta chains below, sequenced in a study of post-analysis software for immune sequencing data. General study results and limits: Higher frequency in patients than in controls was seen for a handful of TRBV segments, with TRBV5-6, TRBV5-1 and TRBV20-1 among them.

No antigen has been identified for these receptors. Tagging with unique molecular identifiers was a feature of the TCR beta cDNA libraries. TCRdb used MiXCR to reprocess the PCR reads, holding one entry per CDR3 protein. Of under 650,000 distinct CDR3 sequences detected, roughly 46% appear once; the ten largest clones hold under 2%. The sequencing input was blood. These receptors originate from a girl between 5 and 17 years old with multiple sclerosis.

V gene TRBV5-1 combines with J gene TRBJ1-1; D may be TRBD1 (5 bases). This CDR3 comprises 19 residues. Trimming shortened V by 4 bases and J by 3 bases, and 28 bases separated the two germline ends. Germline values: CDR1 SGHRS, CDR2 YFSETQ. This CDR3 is CASSPGGYFIDTGHTEAFF. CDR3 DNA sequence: TGCGCCAGCAGCCCGGGTGGGTATTTTATCGATACGGGGCACACTGAAGCTTTCTTT.

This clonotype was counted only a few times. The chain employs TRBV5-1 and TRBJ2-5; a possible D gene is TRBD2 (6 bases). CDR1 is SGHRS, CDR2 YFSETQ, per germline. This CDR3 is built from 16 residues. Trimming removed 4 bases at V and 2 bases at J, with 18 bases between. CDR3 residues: CASSNVGTSFQETQYF. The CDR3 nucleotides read TGCGCCAGCAGCAACGTAGGCACTAGCTTTCAAGAGACCCAGTACTTC.

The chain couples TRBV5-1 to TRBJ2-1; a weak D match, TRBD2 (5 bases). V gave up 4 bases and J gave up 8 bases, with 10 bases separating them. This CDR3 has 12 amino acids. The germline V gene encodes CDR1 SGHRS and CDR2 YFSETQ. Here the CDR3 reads CASSILEHEQFF. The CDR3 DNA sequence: TGCGCCAGCAGCATACTAGAGCATGAGCAGTTCTTC.

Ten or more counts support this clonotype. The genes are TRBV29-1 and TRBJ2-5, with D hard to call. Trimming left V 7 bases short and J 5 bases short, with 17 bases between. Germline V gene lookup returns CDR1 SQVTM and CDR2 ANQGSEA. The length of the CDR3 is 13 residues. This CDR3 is CSGRSRNSETQYF. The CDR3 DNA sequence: TGCAGCGGTAGGTCTCGTAACTCGGAGACCCAGTACTTC.

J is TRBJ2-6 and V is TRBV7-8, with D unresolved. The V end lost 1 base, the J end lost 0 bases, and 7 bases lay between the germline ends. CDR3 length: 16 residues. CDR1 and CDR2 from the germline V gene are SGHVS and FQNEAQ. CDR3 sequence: CASSLVRLSGANVLTF. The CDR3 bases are TGTGCCAGCAGCTTAGTCAGGCTCTCTGGGGCCAACGTCCTGACTTTC.

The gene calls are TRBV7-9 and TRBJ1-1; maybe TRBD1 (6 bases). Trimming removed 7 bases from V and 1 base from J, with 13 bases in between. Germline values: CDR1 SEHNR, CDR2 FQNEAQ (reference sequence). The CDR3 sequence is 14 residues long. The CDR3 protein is CASKGETGNTEAFF. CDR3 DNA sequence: TGTGCCAGCAAAGGAGAGACAGGGAACACTGAAGCTTTCTTT.

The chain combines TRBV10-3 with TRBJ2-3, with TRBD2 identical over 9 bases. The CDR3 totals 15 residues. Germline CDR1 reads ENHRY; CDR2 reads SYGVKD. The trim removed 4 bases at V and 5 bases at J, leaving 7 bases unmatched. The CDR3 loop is CAISGLAGSVDTQYF. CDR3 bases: TGTGCCATCAGTGGGCTAGCGGGATCTGTAGATACGCAGTATTTT.

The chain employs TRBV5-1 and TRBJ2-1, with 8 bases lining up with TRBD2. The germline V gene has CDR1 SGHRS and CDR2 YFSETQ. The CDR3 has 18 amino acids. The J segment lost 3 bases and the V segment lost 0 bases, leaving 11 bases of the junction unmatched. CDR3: CASSLVSGTSGLYNEQFF. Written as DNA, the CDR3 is TGCGCCAGCAGCTTGGTATCGGGAACTAGCGGACTCTACAATGAGCAGTTCTTC.

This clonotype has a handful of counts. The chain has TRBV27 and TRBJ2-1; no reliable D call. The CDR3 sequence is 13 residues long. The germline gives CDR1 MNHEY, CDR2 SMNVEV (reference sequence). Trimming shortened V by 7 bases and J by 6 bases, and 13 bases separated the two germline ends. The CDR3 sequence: CASTIGWPNEQFF. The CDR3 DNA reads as TGTGCCAGCACCATCGGGTGGCCCAATGAGCAGTTCTTC.

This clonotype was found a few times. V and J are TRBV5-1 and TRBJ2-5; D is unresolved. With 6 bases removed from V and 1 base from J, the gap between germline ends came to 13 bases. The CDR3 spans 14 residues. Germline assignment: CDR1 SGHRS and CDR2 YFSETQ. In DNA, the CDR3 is TGCGCCAGCAACAACGACCGGACCCAAGAGACCCAGTACTTC. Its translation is CASNNDRTQETQYF.

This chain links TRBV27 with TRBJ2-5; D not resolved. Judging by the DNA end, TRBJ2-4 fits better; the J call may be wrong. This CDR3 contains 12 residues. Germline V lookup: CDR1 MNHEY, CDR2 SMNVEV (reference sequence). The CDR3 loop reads CASSLSGDIQYF. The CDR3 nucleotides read TGTGCCAGCAGTTTATCTGGGGACATTCAGTACTTC.

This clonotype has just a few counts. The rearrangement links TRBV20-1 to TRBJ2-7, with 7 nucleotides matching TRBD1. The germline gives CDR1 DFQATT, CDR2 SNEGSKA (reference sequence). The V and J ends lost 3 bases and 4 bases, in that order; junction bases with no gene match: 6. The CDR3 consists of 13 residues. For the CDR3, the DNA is TGCAGTGCTAGGGGGGACAGAGAGTACGAGCAGTACTTC. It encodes CSARGDREYEQYF.

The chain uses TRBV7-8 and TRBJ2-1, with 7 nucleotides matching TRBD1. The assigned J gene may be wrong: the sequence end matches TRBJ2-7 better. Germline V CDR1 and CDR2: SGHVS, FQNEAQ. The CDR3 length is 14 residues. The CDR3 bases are TGTGCCAGCAGCTTAGAGCCAGGGGGATACGAGCAGTACTTC. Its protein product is CASSLEPGGYEQYF.

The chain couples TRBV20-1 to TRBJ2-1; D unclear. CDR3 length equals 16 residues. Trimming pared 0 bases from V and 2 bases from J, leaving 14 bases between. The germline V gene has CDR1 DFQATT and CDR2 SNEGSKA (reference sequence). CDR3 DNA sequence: TGCAGTGCTAGAGATCTAGAGGCTACCCCCTACAATGAGCAGTTCTTC. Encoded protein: CSARDLEATPYNEQFF.

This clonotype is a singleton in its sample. DNA for the CDR3: TGTGCCAGCAGCCCCGGGACAGGCCCAGGGCAGTACTTC. This translates into CASSPGTGPGQYF. The rearrangement links TRBV12-3 or TRBV12-4 to TRBJ2-7, with 8 bases aligning to TRBD1. The V segment lost 6 bases and the J segment 9 bases; nucleotides outside the gene matches: 10. The CDR3 spans 13 residues.

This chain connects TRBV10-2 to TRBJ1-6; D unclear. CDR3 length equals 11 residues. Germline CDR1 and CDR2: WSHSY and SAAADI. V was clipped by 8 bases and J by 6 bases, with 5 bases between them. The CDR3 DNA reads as TGCGCCAGCGGCCCTAATTCACCCCTCCACTTT. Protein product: CASGPNSPLHF.

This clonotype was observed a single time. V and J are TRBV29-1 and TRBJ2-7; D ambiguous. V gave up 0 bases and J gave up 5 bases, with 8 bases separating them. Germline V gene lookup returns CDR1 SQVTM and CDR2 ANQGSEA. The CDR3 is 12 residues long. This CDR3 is CSVEEGLDEQYF. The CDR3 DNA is TGCAGCGTTGAAGAGGGTCTGGACGAGCAGTACTTC.

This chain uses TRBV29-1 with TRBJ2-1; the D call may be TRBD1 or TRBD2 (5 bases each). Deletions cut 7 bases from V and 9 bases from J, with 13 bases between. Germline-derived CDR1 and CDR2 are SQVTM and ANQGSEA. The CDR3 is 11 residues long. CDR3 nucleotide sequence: TGCAGCGCTCTGGGGGTAATTGAGCAGTTCTTC. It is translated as CSALGVIEQFF.

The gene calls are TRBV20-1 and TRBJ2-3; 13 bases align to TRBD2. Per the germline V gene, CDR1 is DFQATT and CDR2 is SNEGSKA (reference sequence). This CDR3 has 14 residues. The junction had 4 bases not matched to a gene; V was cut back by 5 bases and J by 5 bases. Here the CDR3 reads CSAGTSGAQDTQYF. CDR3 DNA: TGCAGTGCTGGGACTAGCGGGGCCCAAGATACGCAGTATTTT.

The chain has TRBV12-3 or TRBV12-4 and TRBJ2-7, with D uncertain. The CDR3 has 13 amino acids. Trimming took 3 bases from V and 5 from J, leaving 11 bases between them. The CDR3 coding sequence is TGTGCCAGCAGTTTCGGTGCTGAGGACGAGCAGTACTTC. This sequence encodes CASSFGAEDEQYF.

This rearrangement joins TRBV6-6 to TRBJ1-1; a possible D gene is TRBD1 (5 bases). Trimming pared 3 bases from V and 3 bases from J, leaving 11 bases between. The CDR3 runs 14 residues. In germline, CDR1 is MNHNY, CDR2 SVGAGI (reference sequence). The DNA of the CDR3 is TGTGCCAGCAGTTATCAGGGACCGGACACTGAAGCTTTCTTT. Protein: CASSYQGPDTEAFF.

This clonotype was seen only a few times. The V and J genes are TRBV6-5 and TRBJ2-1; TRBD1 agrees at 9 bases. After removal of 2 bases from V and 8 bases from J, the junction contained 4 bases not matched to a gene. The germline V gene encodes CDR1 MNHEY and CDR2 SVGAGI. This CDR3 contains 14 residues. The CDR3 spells CASSYGTGIYEQFF. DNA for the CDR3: TGTGCCAGCAGTTACGGGACAGGGATTTATGAGCAGTTCTTC.

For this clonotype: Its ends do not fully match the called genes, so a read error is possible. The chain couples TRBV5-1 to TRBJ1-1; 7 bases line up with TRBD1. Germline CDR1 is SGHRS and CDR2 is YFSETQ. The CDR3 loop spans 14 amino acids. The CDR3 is CVSSFGQASTEAFF. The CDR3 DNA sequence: TGCGTCAGCAGCTTCGGACAGGCGAGCACTGAAGCTTTCTTT.

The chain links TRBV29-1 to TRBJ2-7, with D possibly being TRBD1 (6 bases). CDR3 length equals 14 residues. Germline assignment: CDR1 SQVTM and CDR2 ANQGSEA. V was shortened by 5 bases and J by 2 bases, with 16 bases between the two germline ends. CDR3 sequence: CSVSRLKGAYEQYF. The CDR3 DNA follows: TGCAGCGTTTCCCGTTTGAAGGGGGCCTACGAGCAGTACTTC.

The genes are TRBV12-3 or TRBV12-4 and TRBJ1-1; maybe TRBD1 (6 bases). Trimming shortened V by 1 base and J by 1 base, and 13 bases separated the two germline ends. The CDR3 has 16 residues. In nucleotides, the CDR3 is TGTGCCAGCAGTTTAGACCGGGGGCTCAGGAACACTGAAGCTTTCTTT. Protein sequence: CASSLDRGLRNTEAFF.

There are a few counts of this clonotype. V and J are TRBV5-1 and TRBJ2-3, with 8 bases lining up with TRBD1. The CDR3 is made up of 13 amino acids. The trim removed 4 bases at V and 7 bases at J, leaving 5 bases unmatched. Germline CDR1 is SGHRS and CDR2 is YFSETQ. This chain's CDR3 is CASSPDRVNTQYF. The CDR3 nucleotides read TGCGCCAGCAGCCCGGACAGGGTAAATACGCAGTATTTT.